This T cell receptor (beta chain) emerged from a study of shared clonotypes between healthy human individuals. About the study: The cohort had two women and three men, ages 18 to 49. Each donor had three CD4 naive, three CD4 memory, two CD8 naive and one CD8 memory plate.

The table came from immunoSEQ multiplex PCR; TCRdb's copy has only in-frame clones and leaves some out. The profile covers roughly 2.6 million clones, with 90% to 95% appearing a single time and roughly 0.14% taken by the ten largest. Sequenced sample: naive CD4+ T cells sorted from blood. Regarding subset: CD45RA+ positively selected. The clonotype originates from a man between 18 and 29 years old in good health.

The DNA of the CDR3 is TGTGCCAGCAGGCCCCAGGGGGCATGGGATGGCTACACCTTC. Its protein is CASRPQGAWDGYTF. The gene calls are TRBV6-1 and TRBJ1-2, with 8 bases identical to TRBD1. V was clipped by 6 bases and J by 6 bases; unmatched bases: 9. The CDR3 is 14 residues long. From germline, CDR1 is MNHNS and CDR2 SASEGT.